The 29 T cell receptor beta chains listed next were all sequenced from one sample in a study of beta chain features in type 1 diabetes. Every bit of the isolated RNA underwent reverse transcription, so sequencing read expressed TCRB transcripts. TCRdb keeps only in-frame clones here, not all; method: immunoSEQ multiplex PCR. The table records about 290,000 clones, roughly 8% of them present only once. Sequences were obtained from central memory CD4+ T cells from blood. All receptors derive from a woman aged 18-29 years in good health.

This clone occurred a few times. The chain combines TRBV29-1 with TRBJ2-5, with a weak D call TRBD1 (6 bases). Trimming stripped 7 bases from V and 4 bases from J, with 13 bases between. Germline V CDR1 and CDR2: SQVTM, ANQGSEA. The CDR3 loop spans 12 amino acids. In nucleotides, the CDR3 is TGCAGCGGGACGACAGGATCAGAGACCCAGTACTTC. It specifies CSGTTGSETQYF.

The rearrangement joins TRBV5-4 to TRBJ2-7; 9 bases are a match to TRBD1. This CDR3 has 14 amino acids. Germline V gene sequence: CDR1 SGHNT, CDR2 YYREEE (reference sequence). Unmatched junction bases numbered 0, after V lost 0 bases and J lost 2 bases. The CDR3 DNA reads as TGTGCCAGCAGCTTGGACAGGGGGCCCTACGAGCAGTACTTC. This gives the protein CASSLDRGPYEQYF.

The chain is built from TRBV2 and TRBJ1-1, with 11 bases aligning to TRBD1. From germline, CDR1 is SNHLY and CDR2 FYNNEI. The length of the CDR3 is 14 residues. V shed 6 bases, J shed 4 bases, and the junction held 4 bases outside the gene matches. The CDR3 sequence: CASSGQGAGTEAFF. In DNA form, the CDR3 reads TGTGCCAGCAGCGGACAGGGGGCCGGCACTGAAGCTTTCTTT.

The chain links TRBV11-3 to TRBJ2-4; either TRBD1 or TRBD2 may supply D (5 bases each). Deletions cut 4 bases from V and 1 base from J, with 11 bases between. Germline-derived CDR1 and CDR2 are SGHNT and YENEEA. This CDR3 spans 15 amino acids. In DNA, the CDR3 is TGTGCCAGCAGCTCGGCAGGGACGGCCAAAAACATTCAGTACTTC. Translated, it gives CASSSAGTAKNIQYF.

The rearrangement uses TRBV6-6 and TRBJ2-5; tentative D call: TRBD1 (5 bases). Germline V gene data show CDR1 as MNHNY and CDR2 as SVGAGI (reference sequence). The CDR3 covers 12 residues. V was shortened by 6 bases and J by 0 bases, with 5 bases between the two germline ends. The CDR3 spells CASRGDQETQYF. CDR3 bases: TGTGCCAGCAGAGGGGACCAAGAGACCCAGTACTTC.

This clone was seen only a few times. V usage is TRBV7-3 and J usage is TRBJ2-7; D perhaps matches TRBD1 (6 bases). With 5 bases removed from V and 6 bases from J, the gap between germline ends came to 14 bases. The CDR3 covers 13 residues. Germline lookup yields CDR1 SGHTA and CDR2 FQGTGA. The DNA of the CDR3 is TGTGCCAGCAGCCAGACAACAGGGACCGAGCAGTACGTC. Its protein is CASSQTTGTEQYV.

This clone was seen a handful of times. The rearrangement uses TRBV27 and TRBJ2-2; D unclear. Germline assignment: CDR1 MNHEY and CDR2 SMNVEV (reference sequence). V lost 3 bases, J lost 7 bases, and 9 bases lay in between. The CDR3 runs 13 residues. The CDR3 region has the DNA TGTGCCAGCAGTTTCCGCCCACTCGGGGAGCTGTTTTTT. It yields the protein CASSFRPLGELFF.

As to this clone: A far more abundant clone sits one base away, making this likely a read error. J is TRBJ2-2 and V is TRBV5-1; D is uncertain. V lost 0 bases and J 2 bases, leaving 5 bases between the germline ends. The CDR3 consists of 14 residues. Germline CDR1 is SGHRS and CDR2 is YFSETQ. The CDR3 nucleotides are TGCGCCAGCAGCTTGGACAGAAACACCGGGGAGCTGTTTTTT. Amino acid sequence: CASSLDRNTGELFF.

The CDR3 DNA is TGTGCCAGCAGCCCCAACCCGACTAGCTACAATGAGCAGTTCTTC. Its translation is CASSPNPTSYNEQFF. The V and J genes are TRBV7-3 and TRBJ2-1, with a tentative D call TRBD2 (6 bases). Looked up from germline, CDR1 is SGHTA and CDR2 is FQGTGA. The V gene lost 5 bases and the J gene lost 3 bases, with 14 bases spanning the gap. The CDR3 has 15 amino acids.

A single count supports this clone. The chain has TRBV5-1 and TRBJ2-3; 8 positions match TRBD1. The CDR3 contains 15 residues. CDR1 and CDR2 from the germline V gene are SGHRS and YFSETQ. After removal of 4 bases from V and 3 bases from J, the junction contained 7 bases not matched to a gene. CDR3 nucleotides: TGCGCCAGCAGCCTCCGGGACAGGTTTACAGATACGCAGTATTTT. It specifies CASSLRDRFTDTQYF.

A few counts support this clone. This chain links TRBV7-2 with TRBJ2-3; TRBD2 agrees at 8 bases. With 0 bases clipped from V and 2 bases from J, the junction kept 7 bases outside the gene matches. CDR1 is SGHTA and CDR2 is FQGNSA in the germline V gene. This CDR3 is 17 amino acids long. The CDR3 nucleotides read TGTGCCAGCAGCTTAGCGCTTTACGGGGGGGCCACAGATACGCAGTATTTT. Protein product: CASSLALYGGATDTQYF. Full variable domain (remainder filled in from reference TRBV7-2 and TRBJ2-3): GAGVSQSPSNKVTEKGKDVELRCDPISGHTALYWYRQSLGQGLEFLIYFQGNSAPDKSGLPSDRFSAERTGGSVSTLTIQRTQQEDSAVYLCASSLALYGGATDTQYFGPGTRLTVL.

The chain employs TRBV5-1 and TRBJ1-2, with 8 bases lining up with TRBD1. Germline V gives CDR1 SGHRS, CDR2 YFSETQ. This CDR3 has 14 amino acids. The V segment lost 4 bases and the J segment 6 bases; nucleotides outside the gene matches: 8. For the CDR3, the DNA is TGCGCCAGCAGCATCTGGACAGGGTCAAATGGCTACACCTTC. It translates to CASSIWTGSNGYTF.

This clone was detected a few times. The chain couples TRBV7-9 to TRBJ2-2; maybe TRBD1 (6 bases). Germline CDR1 SEHNR, CDR2 FQNEAQ (reference sequence). This CDR3 has 14 amino acids. Trimming stripped 7 bases from V and 0 bases from J, with 9 bases between. The chain's CDR3 is CASNRDTNTGELFF. The CDR3 DNA sequence: TGTGCCAGCAACAGGGACACGAACACCGGGGAGCTGTTTTTT.

The V and J genes are TRBV6-5 and TRBJ2-1, with 10 positions matching TRBD2. The V segment lost 7 bases and the J segment 7 bases; nucleotides outside the gene matches: 10. Germline assignment: CDR1 MNHEY and CDR2 SVGAGI. CDR3 length: 15 residues. The CDR3 DNA reads as TGTGCCAGCAAGCCCCTAGCGGGAGTTATAAATGAGCAGTTCTTC. Translation: CASKPLAGVINEQFF.

The V gene is TRBV27, the J gene TRBJ2-7; 7 bases map to TRBD1. Germline V lookup: CDR1 MNHEY, CDR2 SMNVEV (reference sequence). The CDR3 length is 15 residues. Trimming cost V 10 bases and J 3 bases; bases outside gene matches: 15. In DNA, the CDR3 is TGTGCCACCGTAGCCCTGACAGGGATTAGCTACGAGCAGTACTTC. Residues: CATVALTGISYEQYF.

This clone was counted only a few times. The chain employs TRBV11-3 and TRBJ2-1; D call uncertain. V was shortened by 2 bases and J by 8 bases, with 7 bases between the two germline ends. Germline CDR1 is SGHNT and CDR2 is YENEEA. CDR3 length: 12 amino acids. CDR3 in amino acids: CASSLSADEQFF. The CDR3 DNA follows: TGTGCCAGCAGCTTAAGTGCGGATGAGCAGTTCTTC.

This clone was seen more than once but under ten times. The gene calls are TRBV5-1 and TRBJ1-1; D might be TRBD1 (5 bases). Trimming shortened V by 4 bases and J by 4 bases, and 14 bases separated the two germline ends. The germline V gene encodes CDR1 SGHRS and CDR2 YFSETQ. The CDR3 runs 14 residues. The CDR3 loop is CASSAQELGTEAFF. DNA for the CDR3: TGCGCCAGCAGCGCACAGGAGCTGGGCACTGAAGCTTTCTTT.

This clone was found a few times. The chain carries TRBV5-1 and TRBJ1-5; D not certain. This CDR3 spans 15 amino acids. Germline V CDR1 and CDR2: SGHRS, YFSETQ. The V end lost 0 bases, the J end lost 6 bases, and 13 bases lay between the germline ends. CDR3 in amino acids: CASSLEGSRSQPQHF. In nucleotides, the CDR3 is TGCGCCAGCAGCTTGGAAGGGAGTAGGAGTCAGCCCCAGCATTTT.

In its sample, this clone was seen many times. The rearrangement uses TRBV9 and TRBJ2-3; a weak D match, TRBD1 (6 bases). CDR3 length equals 15 residues. Germline CDR1 reads SGDLS; CDR2 reads YYNGEE. V was shortened by 5 bases and J by 3 bases, with 16 bases between the two germline ends. The CDR3 DNA reads TGTGCCAGCAGTGGACAGCCTAAGGGGACAGATACGCAGTATTTT. Amino acids: CASSGQPKGTDTQYF.

Regarding this clone: Other DNA sequences in this sample translate to the same CDR3. This sequence joins TRBV15 and TRBJ1-2, with a weak D call TRBD1 (6 bases). CDR3 length: 13 amino acids. Trimming left V 0 bases short and J 4 bases short, with 6 bases between. The germline gives CDR1 LNHNV, CDR2 YYDKDF (reference sequence). CDR3 residues: CATSRDRGYGYTF. CDR3 nucleotides: TGTGCCACCAGCAGAGACAGGGGCTATGGCTACACCTTC.

The CDR3 sequence: CASSEEAGTYNEQFF. CDR3 sequence (DNA): TGTGCCAGCAGTGAAGAGGCAGGCACGTACAATGAGCAGTTCTTC. The rearrangement links TRBV2 to TRBJ2-1; D is undetermined. V gave up 1 base and J gave up 4 bases, with 11 bases separating them. The CDR3 is made up of 15 amino acids. Germline V gene data show CDR1 as SNHLY and CDR2 as FYNNEI.

On this clone: Other DNA sequences within the sample encode an identical CDR3. This chain links TRBV29-1 with TRBJ2-3; 8 bases align to TRBD1. The CDR3 has 13 amino acids. The junction had 1 base not matched to a gene; V was cut back by 3 bases and J by 2 bases. The V gene's germline CDR1 is SQVTM and CDR2 ANQGSEA. The CDR3 DNA reads TGCAGCGTTGAGCAGGGGGCCACAGATACGCAGTATTTT. Its protein is CSVEQGATDTQYF.

V and J are TRBV2 and TRBJ2-5; D perhaps matches TRBD2 (5 bases). The DNA end favors TRBJ2-7, so the J call may be wrong. The CDR3 consists of 13 residues. Germline CDR1 reads SNHLY; CDR2 reads FYNNEI. This CDR3 reads CASSEPLAHEQYF. The CDR3 DNA follows: TGTGCCAGCAGTGAACCCCTAGCCCACGAGCAGTACTTC.

The chain has TRBV29-1 and TRBJ2-7; 7 bases agree with TRBD1. CDR3 length: 14 amino acids. J was trimmed by 2 bases and V by 4 bases; bases with no gene match: 8. The germline CDR1 and CDR2 sequences are SQVTM and ANQGSEA. The chain's CDR3 is CSVAARGNPYEQYF. The DNA for the CDR3 is TGCAGCGTTGCCGCCAGGGGGAATCCCTACGAGCAGTACTTC.

Ten or more counts support this clone. The chain has TRBV19 and TRBJ1-2; the D gene is possibly TRBD1 (5 bases). The CDR3 contains 15 residues. Germline V gene data show CDR1 as LNHDA and CDR2 as SQIVND (reference sequence). The ends were cut back, 2 bases at V and 4 bases at J, with 14 bases in the middle. This CDR3 is CASSISDAGIYGYTF. The CDR3 DNA is TGTGCCAGTAGTATAAGCGACGCAGGGATCTATGGCTACACCTTC.

The chain employs TRBV4-1 and TRBJ2-1; 9 bases are shared with TRBD1. The CDR3 sequence is 15 residues long. Germline CDR1 is MGHRA and CDR2 is YSYEKL. V shed 4 bases and J 4 bases; nucleotides not matched to a gene: 5. CDR3 sequence (DNA): TGCGCCAGCAGCCGAGACAGGGGGGGGTACAATGAGCAGTTCTTC. It codes for CASSRDRGGYNEQFF.

The V and J genes are TRBV25-1 and TRBJ2-1; 9 positions match TRBD1. The CDR3 is 16 amino acids. V shed 5 bases, J shed 7 bases, and the junction held 12 bases outside the gene matches. Per the germline V gene, CDR1 is MGHDK and CDR2 is SYGVNS. CDR3 region: CASSKKQGATRNEQFF. CDR3 nucleotide sequence: TGTGCCAGCAGTAAGAAACAGGGGGCGACTCGAAATGAGCAGTTCTTC.

J is TRBJ2-1 and V is TRBV7-8, with a weak D call TRBD2 (6 bases). Trimming cost V 0 bases and J 0 bases, with 6 bases left between them. CDR1 is SGHVS and CDR2 is FQNEAQ in the germline V gene. The CDR3 has 15 amino acids. This CDR3 is CASSLAGSSYNEQFF. CDR3 in DNA: TGTGCCAGCAGCTTAGCCGGGAGCTCCTACAATGAGCAGTTCTTC.

The gene calls are TRBV27 and TRBJ2-3, with unresolved D. V was pared by 6 bases and J by 5 bases, with 12 bases between. This CDR3 contains 13 residues. Germline V gives CDR1 MNHEY, CDR2 SMNVEV (reference sequence). The CDR3 loop is CASRRDILDTQYF. Written as DNA, the CDR3 is TGTGCCAGCAGGAGAGACATTTTAGATACGCAGTATTTT.